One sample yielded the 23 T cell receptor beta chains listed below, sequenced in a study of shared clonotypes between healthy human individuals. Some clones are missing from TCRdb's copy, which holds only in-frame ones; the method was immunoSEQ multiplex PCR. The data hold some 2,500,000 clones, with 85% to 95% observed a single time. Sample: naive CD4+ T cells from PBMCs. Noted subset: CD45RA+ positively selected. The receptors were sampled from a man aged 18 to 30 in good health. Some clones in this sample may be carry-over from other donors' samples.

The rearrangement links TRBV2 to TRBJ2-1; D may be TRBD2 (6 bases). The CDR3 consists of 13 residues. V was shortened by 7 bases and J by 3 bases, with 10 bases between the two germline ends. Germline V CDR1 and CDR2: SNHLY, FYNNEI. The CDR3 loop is CASTWEVYNEQFF. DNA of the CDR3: TGTGCCAGCACCTGGGAGGTCTACAATGAGCAGTTCTTC.

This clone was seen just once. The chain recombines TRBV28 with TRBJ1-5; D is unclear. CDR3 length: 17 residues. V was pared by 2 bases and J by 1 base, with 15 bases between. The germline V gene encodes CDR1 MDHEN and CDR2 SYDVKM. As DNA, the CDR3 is TGTGCCAGCAGTTTAATCGCCGGGTCTACAAGCAATCAGCCCCAGCATTTT. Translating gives CASSLIAGSTSNQPQHF. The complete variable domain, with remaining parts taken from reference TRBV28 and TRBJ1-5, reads DVKVTQSSRYLVKRTGEKVFLECVQDMDHENMFWYRQDPGLGLRLIYFSYDVKMKEKGDIPEGYSVSREKKERFSLILESASTNQTSMYLCASSLIAGSTSNQPQHFGDGTRLSIL.

The CDR3: CASSRTSGSGNEQFF. CDR3 bases: TGTGCCAGCAGCAGGACTAGCGGGAGTGGTAATGAGCAGTTCTTC. The chain couples TRBV11-2 to TRBJ2-1; 13 bases are a match to TRBD2. Germline V gives CDR1 SGHAT, CDR2 FQNNGV. This CDR3 comprises 15 residues. Trimming took 5 bases from V and 7 from J; bases not matched to a gene: 5.

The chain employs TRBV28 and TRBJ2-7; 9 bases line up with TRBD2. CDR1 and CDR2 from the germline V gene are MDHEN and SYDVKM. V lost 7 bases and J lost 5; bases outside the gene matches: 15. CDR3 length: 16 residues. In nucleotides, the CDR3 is TGTGCCAGCAAAGTAGCGGGAGTAGGTGGAAGCAACGAGCAGTACTTC. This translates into CASKVAGVGGSNEQYF.

The CDR3 nucleotides read TGCGCCAGCAGCCGAGCCCAAGGGGTCGGGGAGCTGTTTTTT. Translated, it gives CASSRAQGVGELFF. The genes are TRBV5-1 and TRBJ2-2; possibly TRBD1 for D (5 bases). V lost 4 bases and J lost 7, with 14 bases in between. This CDR3 has 14 amino acids. Germline-derived CDR1 and CDR2 are SGHRS and YFSETQ.

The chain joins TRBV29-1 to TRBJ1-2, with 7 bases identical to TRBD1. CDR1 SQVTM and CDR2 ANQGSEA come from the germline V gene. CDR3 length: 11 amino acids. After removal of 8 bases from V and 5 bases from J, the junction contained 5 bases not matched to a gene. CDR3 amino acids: CSTGTVYGYTF. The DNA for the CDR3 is TGCAGCACGGGGACAGTTTATGGCTACACCTTC.

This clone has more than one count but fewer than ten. The CDR3 DNA reads as TGTGCCAGCTCACCTACGTCCGTTCAGCCCCAGCATTTT. This gives the protein CASSPTSVQPQHF. The chain joins TRBV18 to TRBJ1-5, with D hard to call. The CDR3 spans 13 residues. V was pared by 3 bases and J by 6 bases, with 9 bases between. CDR1 and CDR2 (germline): KGHSH, LQKENI.

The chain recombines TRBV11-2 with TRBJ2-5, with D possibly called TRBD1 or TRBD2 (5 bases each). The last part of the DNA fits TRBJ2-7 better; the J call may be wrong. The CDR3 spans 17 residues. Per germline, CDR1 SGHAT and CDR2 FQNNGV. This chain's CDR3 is CASSSGVGVVNSYEQYF. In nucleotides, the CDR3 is TGTGCCAGCAGCTCTGGGGTGGGGGTCGTGAACTCCTACGAGCAGTACTTC.

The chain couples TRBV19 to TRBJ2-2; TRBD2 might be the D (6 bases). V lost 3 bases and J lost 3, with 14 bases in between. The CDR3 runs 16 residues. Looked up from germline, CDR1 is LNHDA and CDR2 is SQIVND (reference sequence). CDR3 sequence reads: CASSMSPGTYTGELFF. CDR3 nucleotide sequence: TGTGCCAGTAGTATGTCCCCCGGGACTTACACCGGGGAGCTGTTTTTT.

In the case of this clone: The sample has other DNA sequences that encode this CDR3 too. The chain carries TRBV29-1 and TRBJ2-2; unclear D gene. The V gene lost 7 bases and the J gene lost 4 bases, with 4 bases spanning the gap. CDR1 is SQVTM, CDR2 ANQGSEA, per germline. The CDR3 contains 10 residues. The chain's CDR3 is CSGGTGELFF. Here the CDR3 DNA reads TGCAGCGGAGGCACCGGGGAGCTGTTTTTT.

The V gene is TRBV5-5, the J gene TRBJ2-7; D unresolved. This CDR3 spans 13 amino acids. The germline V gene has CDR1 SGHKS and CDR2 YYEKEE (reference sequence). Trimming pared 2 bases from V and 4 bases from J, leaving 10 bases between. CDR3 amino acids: CASSLGSLYEQYF. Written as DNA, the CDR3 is TGTGCCAGCAGCTTAGGCAGTCTTTACGAGCAGTACTTC.

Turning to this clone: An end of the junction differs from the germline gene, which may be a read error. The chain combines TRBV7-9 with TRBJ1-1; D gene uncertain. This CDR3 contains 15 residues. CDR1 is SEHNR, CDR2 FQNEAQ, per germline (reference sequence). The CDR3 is CASSLAHISDTEAFF. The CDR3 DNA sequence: TGTGCCAGCAGCCTAGCCCACATTAGTGATACTGAAGCTTTCTTT.

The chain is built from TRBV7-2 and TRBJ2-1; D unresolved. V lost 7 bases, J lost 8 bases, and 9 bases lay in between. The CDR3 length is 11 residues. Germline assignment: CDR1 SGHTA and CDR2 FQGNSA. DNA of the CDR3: TGTGCCAGCACTAATGGCGATGAGCAGTTCTTC. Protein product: CASTNGDEQFF.

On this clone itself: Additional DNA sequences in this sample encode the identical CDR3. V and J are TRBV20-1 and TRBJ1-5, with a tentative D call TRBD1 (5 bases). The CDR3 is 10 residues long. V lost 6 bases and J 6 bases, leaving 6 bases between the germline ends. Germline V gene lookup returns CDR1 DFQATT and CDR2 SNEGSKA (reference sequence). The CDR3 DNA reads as TGCAGTGCGGGGGGTCAGCCCCAGCATTTT. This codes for CSAGGQPQHF.

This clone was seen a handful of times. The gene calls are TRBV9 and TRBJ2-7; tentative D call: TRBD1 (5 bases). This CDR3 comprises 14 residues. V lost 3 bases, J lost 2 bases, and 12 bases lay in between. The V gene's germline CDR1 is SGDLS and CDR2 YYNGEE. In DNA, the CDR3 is TGTGCCAGCAGCGCGACAGTTGGAACCTACGAGCAGTACTTC. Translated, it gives CASSATVGTYEQYF.

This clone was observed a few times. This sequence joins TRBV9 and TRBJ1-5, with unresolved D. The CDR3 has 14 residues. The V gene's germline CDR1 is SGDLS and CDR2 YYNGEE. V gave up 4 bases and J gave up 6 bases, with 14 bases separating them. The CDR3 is CASSPQVAGQPQHF. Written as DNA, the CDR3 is TGTGCCAGCAGCCCCCAGGTGGCTGGTCAGCCCCAGCATTTT.

DNA for the CDR3: TGCGCCAGCAGCCTATCAGTCGGACTAGCCTCAGATACGCAGTATTTT. It translates to CASSLSVGLASDTQYF. V gene TRBV4-1 combines with J gene TRBJ2-3, with TRBD2 identical over 8 bases. J gave up 4 bases and V 4 bases, and 10 bases lay outside the gene matches. CDR3 length: 16 residues. In germline, CDR1 is MGHRA, CDR2 YSYEKL.

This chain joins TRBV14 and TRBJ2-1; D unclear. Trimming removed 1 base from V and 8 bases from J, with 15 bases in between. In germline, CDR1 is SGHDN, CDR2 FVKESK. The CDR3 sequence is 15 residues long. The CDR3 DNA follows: TGTGCCAGCAGCCAAGTGGCCCGATCGTCCTATGAGCAGTTCTTC. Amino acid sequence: CASSQVARSSYEQFF. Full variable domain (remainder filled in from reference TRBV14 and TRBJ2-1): EAGVTQFPSHSVIEKGQTVTLRCDPISGHDNLYWYRRVMGKEIKFLLHFVKESKQDESGMPNNRFLAERTGGTYSTLKVQPAELEDSGVYFCASSQVARSSYEQFFGPGTRLTVL.

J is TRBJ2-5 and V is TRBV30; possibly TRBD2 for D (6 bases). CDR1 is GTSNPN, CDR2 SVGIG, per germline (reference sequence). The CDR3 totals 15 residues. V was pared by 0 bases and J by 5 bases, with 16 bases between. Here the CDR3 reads CAWSVHRGAGETQYF. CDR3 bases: TGTGCCTGGAGTGTACATCGGGGCGCGGGGGAGACCCAGTACTTC.

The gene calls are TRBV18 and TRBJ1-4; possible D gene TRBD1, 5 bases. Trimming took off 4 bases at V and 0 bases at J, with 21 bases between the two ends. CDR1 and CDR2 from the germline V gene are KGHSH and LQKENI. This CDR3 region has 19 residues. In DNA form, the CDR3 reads TGTGCCAGCTCACGAAGGGGCACTGGGGCAGACGCAACTAATGAAAAACTGTTTTTT. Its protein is CASSRRGTGADATNEKLFF. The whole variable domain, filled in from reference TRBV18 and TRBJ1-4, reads NAGVMQNPRHLVRRRGQEARLRCSPMKGHSHVYWYRQLPEEGLKFMVYLQKENIIDESGMPKERFSAEFPKEGPSILRIQQVVRGDSAAYFCASSRRGTGADATNEKLFFGSGTQLSVL.

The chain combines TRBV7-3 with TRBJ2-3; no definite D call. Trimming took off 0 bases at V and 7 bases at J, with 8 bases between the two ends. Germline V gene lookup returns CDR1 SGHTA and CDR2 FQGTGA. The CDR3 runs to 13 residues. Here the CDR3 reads CASSLTVRNTQYF. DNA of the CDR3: TGTGCCAGCAGCTTAACTGTTCGCAATACGCAGTATTTT. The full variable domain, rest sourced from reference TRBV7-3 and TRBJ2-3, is GAGVSQTPSNKVTEKGKYVELRCDPISGHTALYWYRQSLGQGPEFLIYFQGTGAADDSGLPNDRFFAVRPEGSVSTLKIQRTERGDSAVYLCASSLTVRNTQYFGPGTRLTVL.

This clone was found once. CDR3 in amino acids: CSVGPGLGLETQYF. The DNA of the CDR3 is TGCAGCGTCGGACCGGGACTAGGGTTGGAGACCCAGTACTTC. This sequence joins TRBV29-1 and TRBJ2-5; TRBD2 agrees at 8 bases. Unmatched junction bases numbered 11, after V lost 6 bases and J lost 5 bases. This CDR3 is built from 14 residues. In germline, CDR1 is SQVTM, CDR2 ANQGSEA.

CDR3 residues: CAISGTGGMNGYTF. The CDR3, as DNA: TGTGCCATCAGTGGGACAGGGGGAATGAATGGCTACACCTTC. The chain uses TRBV10-3 and TRBJ1-2; 10 bases are a match to TRBD1. This CDR3 contains 14 residues. Per the germline V gene, CDR1 is ENHRY and CDR2 is SYGVKD. V trimming: 4 bases; J trimming: 6 bases; junction bases outside the gene matches: 5.